This T cell receptor (beta chain) was documented in a study of OX40 agonist ivuxolimab in advanced cancers. Study context: The diagnoses of dose-escalation patients were hepatocellular carcinoma, melanoma, renal cell or head and neck cancer. Treatment received earlier with anti-PD-1, anti-PD-L1 or anti-CTLA-4 agents was allowed, and 40% had some.

Worth noting for this clone: The target antigen is unknown.

This CDR3 comprises 14 residues. V gave up 1 base and J gave up 7 bases, with 14 bases separating them. Germline lookup yields CDR1 SGHRS and CDR2 YFSETQ. Study results and limitations: Low normalized T-cell clonal expansion was also seen in some nonresponders.

The data were produced by immunoSEQ multiplex PCR, yet TCRdb's version contains in-frame clones alone and is incomplete. This sample has about 83,000 clones, with approximately 91% found just once. The V call is TRBV5-1, the J call TRBJ1-1; D is uncertain. The origin of this receptor is an adult with an advanced solid tumor such as melanoma, head and neck, liver or kidney cancer. The sample here was CD4+ or CD8+ T cells sorted from blood, taken in a trial of the OX40 agonist ivuxolimab. The CDR3 DNA is TGCGCCAGCAGCTTGAGTTTCGGGAATCGTGAAGCTTTCTTT. Translation: CASSLSFGNREAFF. Full variable domain (remainder filled in from reference TRBV5-1 and TRBJ1-1): KAGVTQTPRYLIKTRGQQVTLSCSPISGHRSVSWYQQTPGQGLQFLFEYFSETQRNKGNFPGRFSGRQFSNSRSEMNVSTLELGDSALYLCASSLSFGNREAFFGQGTRLTVV.